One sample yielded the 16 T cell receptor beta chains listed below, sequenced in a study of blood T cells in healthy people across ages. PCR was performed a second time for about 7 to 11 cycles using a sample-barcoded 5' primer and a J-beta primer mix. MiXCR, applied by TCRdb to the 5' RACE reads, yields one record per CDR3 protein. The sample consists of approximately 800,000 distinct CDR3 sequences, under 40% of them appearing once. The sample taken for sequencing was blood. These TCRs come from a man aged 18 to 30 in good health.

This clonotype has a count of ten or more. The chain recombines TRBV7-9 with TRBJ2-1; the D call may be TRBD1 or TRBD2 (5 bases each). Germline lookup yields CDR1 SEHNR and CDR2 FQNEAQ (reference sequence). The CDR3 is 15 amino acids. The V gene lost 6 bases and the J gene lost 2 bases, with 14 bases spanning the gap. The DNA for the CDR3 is TGTGCCAGCAGTCCGGCGCAGGGAGCCTACAATGAGCAGTTCTTC. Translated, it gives CASSPAQGAYNEQFF. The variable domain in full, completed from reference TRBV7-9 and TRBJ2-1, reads DTGVSQNPRHKITKRGQNVTFRCDPISEHNRLYWYRQTLGQGPEFLTYFQNEAQLEKSRLLSDRFSAERPKGSFSTLEIQRTEQGDSAMYLCASSPAQGAYNEQFFGPGTRLTVL.

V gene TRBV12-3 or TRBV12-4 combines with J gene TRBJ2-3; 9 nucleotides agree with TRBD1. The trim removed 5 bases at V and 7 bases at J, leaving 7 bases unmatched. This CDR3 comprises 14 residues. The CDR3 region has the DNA TGTGCCAGCAGTGTATCCGGGACAGGGAATACGCAGTATTTT. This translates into CASSVSGTGNTQYF.

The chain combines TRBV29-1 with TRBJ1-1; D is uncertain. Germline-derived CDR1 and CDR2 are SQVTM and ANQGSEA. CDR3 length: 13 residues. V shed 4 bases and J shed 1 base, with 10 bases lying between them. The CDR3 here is CSVATATNTEAFF. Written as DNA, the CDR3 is TGCAGCGTTGCGACGGCGACGAACACTGAAGCTTTCTTT.

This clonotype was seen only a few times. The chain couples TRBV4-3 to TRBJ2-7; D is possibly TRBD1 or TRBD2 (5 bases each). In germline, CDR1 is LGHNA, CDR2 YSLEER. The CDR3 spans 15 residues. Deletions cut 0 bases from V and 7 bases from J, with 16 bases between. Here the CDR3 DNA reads TGCGCCAGCAGCCAAGACGGACAACGACGGGATGAGCAGTACTTC. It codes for CASSQDGQRRDEQYF.

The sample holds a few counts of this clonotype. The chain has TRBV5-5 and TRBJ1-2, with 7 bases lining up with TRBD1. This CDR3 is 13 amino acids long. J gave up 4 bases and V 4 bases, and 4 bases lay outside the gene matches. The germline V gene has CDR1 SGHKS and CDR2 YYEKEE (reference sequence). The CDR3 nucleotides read TGTGCCAGCAGCCGTGGGGACAGCTATGGCTACACCTTC. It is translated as CASSRGDSYGYTF.

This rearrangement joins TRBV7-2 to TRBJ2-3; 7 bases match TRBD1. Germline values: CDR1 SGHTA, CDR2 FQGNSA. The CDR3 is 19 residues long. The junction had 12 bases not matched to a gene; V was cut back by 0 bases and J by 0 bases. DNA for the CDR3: TGTGCCAGCAGCTTAGCCAGGACAGGCGCGAGTTCCAGCACAGATACGCAGTATTTT. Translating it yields CASSLARTGASSSTDTQYF.

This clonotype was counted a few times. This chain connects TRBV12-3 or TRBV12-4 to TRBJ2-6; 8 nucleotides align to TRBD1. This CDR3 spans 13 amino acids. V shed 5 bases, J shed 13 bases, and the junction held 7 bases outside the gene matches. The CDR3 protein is CASSQDRAGVLTF. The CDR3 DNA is TGTGCCAGCAGTCAGGACAGGGCAGGGGTCCTGACTTTC.

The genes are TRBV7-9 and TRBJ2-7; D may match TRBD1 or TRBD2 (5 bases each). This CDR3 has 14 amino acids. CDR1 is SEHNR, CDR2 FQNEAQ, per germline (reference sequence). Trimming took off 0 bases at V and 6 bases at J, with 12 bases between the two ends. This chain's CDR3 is CASSLAGVNGEQYF. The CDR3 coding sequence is TGTGCCAGCAGCTTAGCGGGGGTGAACGGCGAGCAGTACTTC.

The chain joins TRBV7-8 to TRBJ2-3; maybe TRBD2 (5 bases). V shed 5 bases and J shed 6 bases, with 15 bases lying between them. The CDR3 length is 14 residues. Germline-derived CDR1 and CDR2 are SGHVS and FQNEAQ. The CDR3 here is CASSAQTSGDTQYF. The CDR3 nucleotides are TGTGCCAGCAGCGCCCAGACGAGCGGCGATACGCAGTATTTT.

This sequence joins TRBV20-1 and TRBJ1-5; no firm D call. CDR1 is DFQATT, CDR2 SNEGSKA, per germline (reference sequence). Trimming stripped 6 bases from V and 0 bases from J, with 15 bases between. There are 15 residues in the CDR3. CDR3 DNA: TGCAGTGCGCCTCCTGCGGGTGCTAGCAATCAGCCCCAGCATTTT. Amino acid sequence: CSAPPAGASNQPQHF.

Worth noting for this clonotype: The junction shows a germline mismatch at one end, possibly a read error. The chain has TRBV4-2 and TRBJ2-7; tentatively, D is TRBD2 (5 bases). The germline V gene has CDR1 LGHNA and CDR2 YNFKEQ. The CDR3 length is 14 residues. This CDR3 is CASSREQLETEQCF. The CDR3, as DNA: TGTGCCAGCAGCCGAGAACAACTAGAGACTGAGCAGTGCTTC.

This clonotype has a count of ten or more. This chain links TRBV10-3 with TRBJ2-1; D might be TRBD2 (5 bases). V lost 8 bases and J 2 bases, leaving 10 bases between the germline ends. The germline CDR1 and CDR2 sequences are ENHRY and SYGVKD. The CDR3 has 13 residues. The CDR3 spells CAIGERAYNEQFF. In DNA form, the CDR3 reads TGTGCCATCGGGGAGAGGGCCTACAATGAGCAGTTCTTC.

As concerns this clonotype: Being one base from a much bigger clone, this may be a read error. The CDR3 reads CATSRVGVTDTQSF. CDR3 bases: TGTGCCACCAGCAGAGTCGGGGTCACAGATACGCAGTCTTTT. The V call is TRBV15, the J call TRBJ2-3, with D possibly matching TRBD2 (5 bases). Per the germline V gene, CDR1 is LNHNV and CDR2 is YYDKDF (reference sequence). This CDR3 is built from 14 residues.

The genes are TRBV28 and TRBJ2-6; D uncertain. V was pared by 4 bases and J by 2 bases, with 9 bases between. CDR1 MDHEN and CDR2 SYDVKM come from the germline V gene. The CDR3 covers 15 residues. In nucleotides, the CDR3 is TGTGCCAGCAGTTATTTACGCGCTGGGGCCAACGTCCTGACTTTC. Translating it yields CASSYLRAGANVLTF.

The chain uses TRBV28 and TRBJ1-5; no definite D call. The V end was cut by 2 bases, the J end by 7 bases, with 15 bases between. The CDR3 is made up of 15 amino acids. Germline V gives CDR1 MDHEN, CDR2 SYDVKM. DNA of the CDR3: TGTGCCAGCAGTTTAAGGAGGGAGATTGTCCAGCCCCAGCATTTT. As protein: CASSLRREIVQPQHF.

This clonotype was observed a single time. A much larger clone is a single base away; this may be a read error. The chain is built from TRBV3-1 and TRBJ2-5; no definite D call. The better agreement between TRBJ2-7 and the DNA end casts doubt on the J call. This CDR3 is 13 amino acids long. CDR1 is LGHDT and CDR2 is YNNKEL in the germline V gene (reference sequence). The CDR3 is CAISQGPGYEQYF. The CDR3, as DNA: TGTGCCATCAGCCAAGGTCCCGGGTACGAGCAGTACTTC.